This T cell receptor beta chain came from a study of T cells in Graves' hyperthyroidism and ophthalmopathy. Exclusion criteria comprised uncontrolled infection, other autoimmune disease, pregnancy or lactation. Extraction of PBMCs used roughly 9.6 ml of fresh peripheral blood. Amplification of TCR beta CDR3 regions used RNA as the template. First-round RT-PCR with HTBI primers amplified the TCR CDR3 region. TCRdb itself ran the multiplex PCR reads through MiXCR, one entry per CDR3 protein. The sample consists of around 400,000 distinct CDR3 sequences, nearly 15% of them appearing once. Study-level findings and limits: A median around 6.8 months before onset, the model predicted ophthalmopathy.

The germline V gene encodes CDR1 MNHEY and CDR2 SMNVEV (reference sequence). With V trimmed by 0 bases and J by 4 bases, 6 bases remained unmatched. The length of the CDR3 is 17 residues. Concerning this clonotype: Its cognate antigen is unknown.

This sequence was found in a woman in her fifties or sixties with Graves' ophthalmopathy. The sample was blood. The rearrangement links TRBV27 to TRBJ1-2; 12 nucleotides line up with TRBD1. Here the CDR3 reads CASSLSGTGGAGYGYTF. The CDR3, as DNA: TGTGCCAGCAGTTTATCCGGGACAGGGGGCGCGGGCTATGGCTACACCTTC.